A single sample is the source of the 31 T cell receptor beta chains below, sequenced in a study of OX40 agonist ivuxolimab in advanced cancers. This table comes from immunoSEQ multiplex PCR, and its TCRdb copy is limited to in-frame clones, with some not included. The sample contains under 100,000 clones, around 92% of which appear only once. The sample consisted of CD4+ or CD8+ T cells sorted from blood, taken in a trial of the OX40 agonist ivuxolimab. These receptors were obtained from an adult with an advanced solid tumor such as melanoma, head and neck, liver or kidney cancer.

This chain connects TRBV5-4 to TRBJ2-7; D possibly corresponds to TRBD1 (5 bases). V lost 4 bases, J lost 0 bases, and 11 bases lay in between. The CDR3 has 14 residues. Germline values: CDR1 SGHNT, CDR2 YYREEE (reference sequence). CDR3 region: CASSLRQFSYEQYF. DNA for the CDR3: TGTGCCAGCAGCCTGCGACAGTTCTCCTACGAGCAGTACTTC.

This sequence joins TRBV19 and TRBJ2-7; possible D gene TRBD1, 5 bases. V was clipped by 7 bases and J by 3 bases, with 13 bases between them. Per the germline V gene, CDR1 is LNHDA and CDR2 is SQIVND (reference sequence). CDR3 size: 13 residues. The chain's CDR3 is CASKGQGRYEQYF. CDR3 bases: TGTGCCAGTAAGGGGCAGGGTCGCTACGAGCAGTACTTC. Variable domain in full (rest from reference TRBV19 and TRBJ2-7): DGGITQSPKYLFRKEGQNVTLSCEQNLNHDAMYWYRQDPGQGLRLIYYSQIVNDFQKGDIAEGYSVSREKKESFPLTVTSAQKNPTAFYLCASKGQGRYEQYFGPGTRLTVT.

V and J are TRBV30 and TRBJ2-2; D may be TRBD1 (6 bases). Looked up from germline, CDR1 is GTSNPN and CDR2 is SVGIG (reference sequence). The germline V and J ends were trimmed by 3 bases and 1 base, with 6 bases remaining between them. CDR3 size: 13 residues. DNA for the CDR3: TGTGCCTGGAGGACAGGGAACACCGGGGAGCTGTTTTTT. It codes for CAWRTGNTGELFF.

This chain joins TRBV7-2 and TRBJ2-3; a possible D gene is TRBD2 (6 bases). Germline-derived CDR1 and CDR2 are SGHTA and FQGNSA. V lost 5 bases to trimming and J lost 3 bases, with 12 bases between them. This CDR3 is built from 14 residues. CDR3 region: CASSPGTATDTQYF. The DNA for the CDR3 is TGTGCCAGCAGCCCCGGGACTGCTACAGATACGCAGTATTTT.

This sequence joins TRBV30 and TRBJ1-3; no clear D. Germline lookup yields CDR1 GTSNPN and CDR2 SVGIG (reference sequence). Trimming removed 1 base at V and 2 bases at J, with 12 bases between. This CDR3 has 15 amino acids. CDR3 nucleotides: TGTGCCTGGAGTGCACTGGGTATCACTGGAAACACCATATATTTT. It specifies CAWSALGITGNTIYF.

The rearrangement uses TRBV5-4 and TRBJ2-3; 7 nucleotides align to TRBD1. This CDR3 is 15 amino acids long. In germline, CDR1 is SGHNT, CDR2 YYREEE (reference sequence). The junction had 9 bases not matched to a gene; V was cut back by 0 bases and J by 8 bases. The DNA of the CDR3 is TGTGCCAGCAGCTTGGGGGACAGCTCCTGGGGTACGCAGTATTTT. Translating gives CASSLGDSSWGTQYF.

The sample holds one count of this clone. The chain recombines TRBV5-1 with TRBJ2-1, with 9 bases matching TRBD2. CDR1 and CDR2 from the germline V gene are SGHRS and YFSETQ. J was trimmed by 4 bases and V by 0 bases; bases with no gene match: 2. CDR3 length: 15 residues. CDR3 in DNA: TGCGCCAGCAGCTTGGAGGCGGGAGGGTACAATGAGCAGTTCTTC. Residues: CASSLEAGGYNEQFF. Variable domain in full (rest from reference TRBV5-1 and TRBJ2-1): KAGVTQTPRYLIKTRGQQVTLSCSPISGHRSVSWYQQTPGQGLQFLFEYFSETQRNKGNFPGRFSGRQFSNSRSEMNVSTLELGDSALYLCASSLEAGGYNEQFFGPGTRLTVL.

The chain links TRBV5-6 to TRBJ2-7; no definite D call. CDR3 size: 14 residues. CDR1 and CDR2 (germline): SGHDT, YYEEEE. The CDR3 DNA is TGTCCGAGAGTGGTGGAGCCCTGCTCCTACGAGCAGTACTTC. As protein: CPRVVEPCSYEQYF.

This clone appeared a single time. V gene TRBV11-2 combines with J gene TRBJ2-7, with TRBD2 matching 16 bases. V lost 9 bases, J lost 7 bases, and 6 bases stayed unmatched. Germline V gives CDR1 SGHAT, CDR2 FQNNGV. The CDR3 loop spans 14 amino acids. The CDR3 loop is CASRLGLAGGEQYF. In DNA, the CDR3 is TGTGCCAGTAGATTGGGACTAGCGGGAGGGGAGCAGTACTTC. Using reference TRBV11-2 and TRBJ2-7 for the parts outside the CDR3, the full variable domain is EAGVAQSPRYKIIEKRQSVAFWCNPISGHATLYWYQQILGQGPKLLIQFQNNGVVDDSQLPKDRFSAERLKGVDSTLKIQPAKLEDSAVYLCASRLGLAGGEQYFGPGTRLTVT.

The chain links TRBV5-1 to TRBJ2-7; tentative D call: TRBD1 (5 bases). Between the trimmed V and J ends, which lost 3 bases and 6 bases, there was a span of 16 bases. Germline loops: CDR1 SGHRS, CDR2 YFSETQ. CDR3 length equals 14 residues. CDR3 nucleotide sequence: TGCGCCAGCAGCTGGGCCTCGACAGCCCGCGAGCAGTACTTC. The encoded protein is CASSWASTAREQYF.

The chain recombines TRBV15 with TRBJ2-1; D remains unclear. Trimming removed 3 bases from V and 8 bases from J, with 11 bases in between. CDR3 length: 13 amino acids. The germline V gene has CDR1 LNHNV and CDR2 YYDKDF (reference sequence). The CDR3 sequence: CATSSSVGYEQFF. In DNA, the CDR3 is TGTGCCACCAGCAGCTCAGTTGGCTATGAGCAGTTCTTC.

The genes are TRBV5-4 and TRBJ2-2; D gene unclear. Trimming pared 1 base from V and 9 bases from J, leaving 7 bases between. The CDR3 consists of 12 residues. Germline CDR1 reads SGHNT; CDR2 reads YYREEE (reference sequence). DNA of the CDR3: TGTGCCAGCAGCTTGTTAGAGCGGGAGCTGTTTTTT. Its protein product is CASSLLERELFF.

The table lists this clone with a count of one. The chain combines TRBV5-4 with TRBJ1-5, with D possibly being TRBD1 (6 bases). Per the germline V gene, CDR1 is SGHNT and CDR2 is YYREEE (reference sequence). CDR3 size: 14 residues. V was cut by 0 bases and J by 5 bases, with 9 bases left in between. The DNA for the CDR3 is TGTGCCAGCAGCTTGGAGGGGGGGGATCAGCCCCAGCATTTT. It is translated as CASSLEGGDQPQHF.

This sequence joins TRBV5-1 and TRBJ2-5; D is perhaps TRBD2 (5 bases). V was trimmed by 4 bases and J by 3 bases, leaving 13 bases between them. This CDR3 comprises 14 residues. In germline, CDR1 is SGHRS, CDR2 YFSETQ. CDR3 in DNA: TGCGCCAGCAGCCCGTACGTGGGAGAAGAGACCCAGTACTTC. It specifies CASSPYVGEETQYF.

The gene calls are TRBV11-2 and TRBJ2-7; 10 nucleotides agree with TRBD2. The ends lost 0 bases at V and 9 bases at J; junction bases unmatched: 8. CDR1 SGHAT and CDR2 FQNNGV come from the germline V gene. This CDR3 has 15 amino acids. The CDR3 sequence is CASSLEGLAVQGQYF. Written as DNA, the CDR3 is TGTGCCAGCAGCTTAGAAGGACTAGCGGTACAGGGGCAGTACTTC.

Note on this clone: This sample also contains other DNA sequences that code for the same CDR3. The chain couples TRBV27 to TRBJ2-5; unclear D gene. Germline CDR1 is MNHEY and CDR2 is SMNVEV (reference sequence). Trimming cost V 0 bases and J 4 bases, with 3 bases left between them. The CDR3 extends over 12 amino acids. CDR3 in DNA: TGTGCCAGCAGTTTATCGGGAGAGACCCAGTACTTC. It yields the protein CASSLSGETQYF.

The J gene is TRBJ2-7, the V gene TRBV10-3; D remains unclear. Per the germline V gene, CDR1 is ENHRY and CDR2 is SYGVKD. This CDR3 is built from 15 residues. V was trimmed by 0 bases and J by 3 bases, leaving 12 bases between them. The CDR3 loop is CAISESRRSVYEQYF. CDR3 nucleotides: TGTGCCATCAGTGAGTCTCGAAGGAGCGTCTACGAGCAGTACTTC.

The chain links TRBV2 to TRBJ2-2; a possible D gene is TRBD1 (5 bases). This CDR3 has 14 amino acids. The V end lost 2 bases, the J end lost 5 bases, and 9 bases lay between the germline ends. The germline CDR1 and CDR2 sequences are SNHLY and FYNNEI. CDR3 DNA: TGTGCCAGCAGTGAATTGGGGCGAACCGGGGAGCTGTTTTTT. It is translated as CASSELGRTGELFF.

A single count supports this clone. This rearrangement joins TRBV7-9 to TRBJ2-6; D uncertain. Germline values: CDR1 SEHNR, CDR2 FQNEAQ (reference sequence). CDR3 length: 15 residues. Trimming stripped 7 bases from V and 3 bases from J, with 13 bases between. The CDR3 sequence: CASTIPLFGANVLTF. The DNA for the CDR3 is TGTGCCAGCACGATCCCCCTCTTTGGGGCCAACGTCCTGACTTTC. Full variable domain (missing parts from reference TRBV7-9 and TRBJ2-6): DTGVSQNPRHKITKRGQNVTFRCDPISEHNRLYWYRQTLGQGPEFLTYFQNEAQLEKSRLLSDRFSAERPKGSFSTLEIQRTEQGDSAMYLCASTIPLFGANVLTFGAGSRLTVL.

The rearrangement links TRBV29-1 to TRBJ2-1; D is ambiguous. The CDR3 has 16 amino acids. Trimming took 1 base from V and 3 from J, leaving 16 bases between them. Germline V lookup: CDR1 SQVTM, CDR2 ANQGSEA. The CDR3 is CSVEVMREILYNEQFF. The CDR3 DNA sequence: TGCAGCGTTGAAGTGATGAGAGAGATCCTCTACAATGAGCAGTTCTTC.

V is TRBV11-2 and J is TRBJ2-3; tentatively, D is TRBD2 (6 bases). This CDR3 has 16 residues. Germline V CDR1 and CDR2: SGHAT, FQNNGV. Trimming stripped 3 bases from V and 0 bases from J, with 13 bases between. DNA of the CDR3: TGTGCCAGCAGCTTTAGCGGAGGTGCTAGCACAGATACGCAGTATTTT. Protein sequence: CASSFSGGASTDTQYF.

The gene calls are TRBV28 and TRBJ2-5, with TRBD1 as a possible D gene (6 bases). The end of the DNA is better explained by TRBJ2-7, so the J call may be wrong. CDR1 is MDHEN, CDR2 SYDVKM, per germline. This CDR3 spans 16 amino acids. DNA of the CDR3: TGTGCCAGCAGCGCACCCCGGGCAGGGGTAATCTACGAGCAGTACTTC. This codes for CASSAPRAGVIYEQYF.

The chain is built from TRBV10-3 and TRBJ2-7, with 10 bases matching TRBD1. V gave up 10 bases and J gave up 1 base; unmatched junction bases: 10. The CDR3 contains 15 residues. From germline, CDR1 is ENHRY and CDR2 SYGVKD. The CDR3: CATGAGTGVSYEQYF. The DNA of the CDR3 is TGTGCCACAGGGGCCGGGACAGGGGTTTCCTACGAGCAGTACTTC.

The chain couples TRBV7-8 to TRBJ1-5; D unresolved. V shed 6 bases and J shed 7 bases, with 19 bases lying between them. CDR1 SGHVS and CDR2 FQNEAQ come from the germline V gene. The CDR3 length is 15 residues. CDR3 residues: CASSLGRHIGQPQHF. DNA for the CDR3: TGTGCCAGCAGTCTCGGTCGACATATTGGACAGCCCCAGCATTTT.

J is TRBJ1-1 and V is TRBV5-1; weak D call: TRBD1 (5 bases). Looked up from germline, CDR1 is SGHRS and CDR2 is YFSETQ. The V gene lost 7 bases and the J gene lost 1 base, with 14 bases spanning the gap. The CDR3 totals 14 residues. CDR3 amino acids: CASCQGGRNTEAFF. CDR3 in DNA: TGCGCCAGCTGTCAGGGTGGTAGGAACACTGAAGCTTTCTTT.

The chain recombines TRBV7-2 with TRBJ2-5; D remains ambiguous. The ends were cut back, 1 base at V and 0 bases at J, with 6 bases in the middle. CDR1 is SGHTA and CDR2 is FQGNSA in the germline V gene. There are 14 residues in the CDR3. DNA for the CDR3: TGTGCCAGCAGCTTAGACAGATACCAAGAGACCCAGTACTTC. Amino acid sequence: CASSLDRYQETQYF.

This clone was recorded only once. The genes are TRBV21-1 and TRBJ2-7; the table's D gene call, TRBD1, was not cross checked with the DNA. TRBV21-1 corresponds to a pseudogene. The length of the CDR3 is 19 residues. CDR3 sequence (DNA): TGTGCCAGCAGCTCAATTTCGCTCCCCGGGACAGGGGGCGTGTACGAGCAGTACTTC. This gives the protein CASSSISLPGTGGVYEQYF.

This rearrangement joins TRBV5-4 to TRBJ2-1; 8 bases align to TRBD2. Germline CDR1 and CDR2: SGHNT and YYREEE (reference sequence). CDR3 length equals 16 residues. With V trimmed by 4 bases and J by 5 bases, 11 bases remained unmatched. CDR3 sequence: CASSLPRLANNNEQFF. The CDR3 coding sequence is TGTGCCAGCAGCCTCCCCCGACTAGCGAACAACAATGAGCAGTTCTTC.

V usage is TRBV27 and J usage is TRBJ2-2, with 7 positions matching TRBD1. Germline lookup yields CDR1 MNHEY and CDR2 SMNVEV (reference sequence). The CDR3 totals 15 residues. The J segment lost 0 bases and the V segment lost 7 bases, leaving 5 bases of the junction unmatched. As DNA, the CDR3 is TGTGCCAGCACCCGAGACAGGGCGAACACCGGGGAGCTGTTTTTT. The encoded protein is CASTRDRANTGELFF.

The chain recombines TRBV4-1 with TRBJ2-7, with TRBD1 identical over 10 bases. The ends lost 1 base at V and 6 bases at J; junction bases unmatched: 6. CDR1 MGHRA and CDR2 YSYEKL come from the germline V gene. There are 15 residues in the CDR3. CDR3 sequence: CASSQVGTGASEQYF. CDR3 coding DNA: TGCGCCAGCAGCCAAGTTGGGACAGGGGCTTCCGAGCAGTACTTC.

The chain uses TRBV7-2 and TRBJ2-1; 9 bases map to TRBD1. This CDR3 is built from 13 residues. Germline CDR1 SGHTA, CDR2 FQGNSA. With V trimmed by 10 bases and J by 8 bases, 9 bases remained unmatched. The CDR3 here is CATEYRGRHEQFF. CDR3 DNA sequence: TGTGCCACCGAATACAGGGGGCGGCATGAGCAGTTCTTC.